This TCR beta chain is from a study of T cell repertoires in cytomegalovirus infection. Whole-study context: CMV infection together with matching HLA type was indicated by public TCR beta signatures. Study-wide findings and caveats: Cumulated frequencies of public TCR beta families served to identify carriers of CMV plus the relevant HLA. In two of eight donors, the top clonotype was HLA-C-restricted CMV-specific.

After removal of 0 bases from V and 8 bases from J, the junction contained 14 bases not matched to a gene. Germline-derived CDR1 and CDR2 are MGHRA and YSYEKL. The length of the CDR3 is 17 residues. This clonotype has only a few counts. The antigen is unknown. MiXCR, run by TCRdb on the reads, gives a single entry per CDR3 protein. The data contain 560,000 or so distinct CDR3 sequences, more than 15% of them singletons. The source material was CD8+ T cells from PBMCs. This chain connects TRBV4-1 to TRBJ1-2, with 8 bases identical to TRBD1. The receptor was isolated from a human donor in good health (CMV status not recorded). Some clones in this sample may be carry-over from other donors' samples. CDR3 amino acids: CASSQDVVQGARVGYTF. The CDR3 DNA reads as TGCGCCAGCAGCCAAGATGTTGTCCAGGGGGCGCGGGTCGGCTACACCTTC.